This TCR beta chain was obtained from a study of cytomegalovirus exposure and HLA in healthy donors. Findings and caveats of the study: Across donors, presence/absence analyses took sequencing depth to be roughly uniform. Later on, analysis showed that most CMV-associated TCR beta chains appeared to be HLA-restricted. Later on, an analysis tied 15,000 to 20,000 TCR beta sequences to HLA alleles at 0.05 false discovery rate. Productive status was seen about 87% or about 30% of the time for most TCR beta V segments in an earlier analysis.

With 60 Vbeta and 13 Jbeta primers, the PCR was carried out. Libraries were prepared by immunoSEQ multiplex PCR; TCRdb keeps only in-frame clonotypes and omits some of them. The table has tens of thousands of clones, 70% to 85% seen once. In regard to this clone: Its specificity is not known.

The CDR3 spans 14 residues. V shed 4 bases and J shed 1 base, with 10 bases lying between them. The germline gives CDR1 KGHSY, CDR2 FQNENV. The chain carries TRBV16 and TRBJ1-1, with D hard to call. Sequencing was carried out using PBMCs. The TCR was taken from a woman aged 50 to 60 in good health and CMV-seropositive. In DNA form, the CDR3 reads TGTGCCAGCAGCCCTACTCGCCAGAACACTGAAGCTTTCTTT. Translation: CASSPTRQNTEAFF.